This TCR beta chain was found in a study of Graves' ophthalmopathy and Graves' hyperthyroidism. Study results and limitations: The model predicted ophthalmopathy progression with 60% to 71% sensitivity and approximately 72% specificity.

Ophthalmopathic donors had moderate-to-severe activity, CAS ≥3 and NOSPECS ≥4, with disease that had lasted under 3 months. The CDR3 runs to 15 residues. Trimming at V came to 11 bases and at J to 5 bases, leaving 17 bases not matched to a gene. The germline V gene encodes CDR1 MDHEN and CDR2 SYDVKM. There are a few counts of this clonotype. The antigen is unknown. Amplification of the TCR beta CDR3 regions used RNA transcripts (as template). First-round RT-PCR relied on HTBI primers, and a second-round multiplex PCR came next. Via MiXCR, TCRdb re-called the multiplex PCR reads, giving one row per CDR3 protein. The sample contains around 400,000 distinct CDR3 sequences, roughly 18% of which appear only once.

V usage is TRBV28 and J usage is TRBJ1-1; 7 nucleotides agree with TRBD1. Sequenced: peripheral blood. The source is a woman aged 18-29 years with Graves' ophthalmopathy. The CDR3 bases are TGTGCCGCCGGAAGGGAGGGGGCCCGGAGGACTGAAGCTTTCTTT. Protein product: CAAGREGARRTEAFF. The variable domain in full, completed from reference TRBV28 and TRBJ1-1, reads DVKVTQSSRYLVKRTGEKVFLECVQDMDHENMFWYRQDPGLGLRLIYFSYDVKMKEKGDIPEGYSVSREKKERFSLILESASTNQTSMYLCAAGREGARRTEAFFGQGTRLTVV.